A single sample gave rise to the 9 T cell receptor beta chains below, sequenced in a study of blood T cell repertoires in COVID-19. Method: immunoSEQ multiplex PCR; TCRdb's copy keeps in-frame clones and lacks some. The sample consists of hundreds of thousands of clones, 75% to 85% of them appearing once. Sequenced material: PBMCs or T cells enriched from blood (not recorded which). The origin of the receptors is a man under 40 with acute COVID-19.

Many counts were recorded for this clone. The CDR3 reads CASSYAGSGANVLTF. In DNA, the CDR3 is TGTGCCAGCAGTTACGCGGGCTCTGGGGCCAACGTCCTGACTTTC. This chain joins TRBV6-5 and TRBJ2-6, with a possible D match to TRBD2 (5 bases). Trimming took off 2 bases at V and 0 bases at J, with 5 bases between the two ends. This CDR3 spans 15 amino acids. Germline CDR1 is MNHEY and CDR2 is SVGAGI.

The chain links TRBV27 to TRBJ2-7, with a possible D match to TRBD1 (6 bases). V lost 5 bases and J 3 bases, leaving 17 bases between the germline ends. This CDR3 has 15 amino acids. Germline-derived CDR1 and CDR2 are MNHEY and SMNVEV (reference sequence). In DNA form, the CDR3 reads TGTGCCAGCAGTCCCCTGGCAGGGGCTATCTACGAGCAGTACTTC. Translated, it gives CASSPLAGAIYEQYF.

The chain links TRBV19 to TRBJ1-3; D gene ambiguous. This CDR3 is built from 15 residues. CDR1 is LNHDA and CDR2 is SQIVND in the germline V gene (reference sequence). Deletions cut 6 bases from V and 4 bases from J, with 16 bases between. This CDR3 is CASSRDTVFGNTIYF. In DNA, the CDR3 is TGTGCCAGTAGCCGCGACACGGTCTTCGGAAACACCATATATTTT.

This sequence joins TRBV28 and TRBJ1-2, with D hard to call. The germline V gene encodes CDR1 MDHEN and CDR2 SYDVKM. This CDR3 has 15 amino acids. Trimming removed 2 bases from V and 4 bases from J, with 14 bases in between. CDR3 amino acids: CASSLGLLGSYGYTF. The CDR3 DNA is TGTGCCAGCAGTTTAGGACTCCTAGGTAGCTATGGCTACACCTTC.

V gene TRBV6-2 or TRBV6-3 combines with J gene TRBJ2-2, with TRBD2 matching 10 bases. The CDR3 extends over 15 amino acids. CDR1 and CDR2 (germline): MNHEY, SVGEGT. V was clipped by 6 bases and J by 5 bases; unmatched bases: 6. CDR3 protein: CASRPSGGETGELFF. CDR3 DNA sequence: TGTGCCAGCAGACCTAGCGGGGGAGAAACCGGGGAGCTGTTTTTT.

The rearrangement links TRBV6-1 to TRBJ2-3; 8 nucleotides line up with TRBD2. V dropped 2 bases and J dropped 2; count of bases not matched to a gene: 3. The CDR3 runs to 15 residues. Germline V lookup: CDR1 MNHNS, CDR2 SASEGT. The CDR3 protein is CASSEIAGNTDTQYF. The CDR3 DNA reads TGTGCCAGCAGTGAAATAGCGGGGAACACAGATACGCAGTATTTT.

The rearrangement uses TRBV5-4 and TRBJ2-7; the D is unclear. V lost 4 bases and J 1 base, leaving 15 bases between the germline ends. CDR3 size: 15 residues. Germline V gene data show CDR1 as SGHNT and CDR2 as YYREEE (reference sequence). This CDR3 is CASSPDGRFSYEQYF. The CDR3, as DNA: TGTGCCAGCAGCCCGGATGGGCGCTTTTCCTACGAGCAGTACTTC.

V gene TRBV7-9 combines with J gene TRBJ2-5, with D maybe TRBD1 (6 bases). The V gene lost 1 base and the J gene lost 5 bases, with 17 bases spanning the gap. The CDR3 spans 16 residues. Germline V gives CDR1 SEHNR, CDR2 FQNEAQ (reference sequence). The CDR3 region has the DNA TGTGCCAGCAGCTTAGGCAGGGGCCCTTCTTCCGAGACCCAGTACTTC. This encodes CASSLGRGPSSETQYF. The full variable domain, its missing parts supplied by reference TRBV7-9 and TRBJ2-5, is DTGVSQNPRHKITKRGQNVTFRCDPISEHNRLYWYRQTLGQGPEFLTYFQNEAQLEKSRLLSDRFSAERPKGSFSTLEIQRTEQGDSAMYLCASSLGRGPSSETQYFGPGTRLLVL.

The chain couples TRBV6-4 to TRBJ2-1; the match to TRBD2 covers 8 bases. Germline V CDR1 and CDR2: MRHNA, SNTAGT. The trim removed 4 bases at V and 5 bases at J, leaving 7 bases unmatched. The CDR3 consists of 15 residues. DNA of the CDR3: TGTGCCAGCAGTGCCCGGGGGGGGGATAACAATGAGCAGTTCTTC. Its translation: CASSARGGDNNEQFF.